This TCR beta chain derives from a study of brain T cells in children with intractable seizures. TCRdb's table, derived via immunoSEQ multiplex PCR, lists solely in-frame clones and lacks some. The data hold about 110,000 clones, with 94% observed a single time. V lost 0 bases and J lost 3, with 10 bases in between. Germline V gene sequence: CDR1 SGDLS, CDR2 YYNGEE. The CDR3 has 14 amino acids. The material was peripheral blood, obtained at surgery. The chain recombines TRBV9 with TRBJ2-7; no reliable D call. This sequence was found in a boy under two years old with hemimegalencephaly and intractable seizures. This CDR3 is CASSVDFGDYEQYF. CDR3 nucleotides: TGTGCCAGCAGCGTAGACTTTGGAGACTACGAGCAGTACTTC.